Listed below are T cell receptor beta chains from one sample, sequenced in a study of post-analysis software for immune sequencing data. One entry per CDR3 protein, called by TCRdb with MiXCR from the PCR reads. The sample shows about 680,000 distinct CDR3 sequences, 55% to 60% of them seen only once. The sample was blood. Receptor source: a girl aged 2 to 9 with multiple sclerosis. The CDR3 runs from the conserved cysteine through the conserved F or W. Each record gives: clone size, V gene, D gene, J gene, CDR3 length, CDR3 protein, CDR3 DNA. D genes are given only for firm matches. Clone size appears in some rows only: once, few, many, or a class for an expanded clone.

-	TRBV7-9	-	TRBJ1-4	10	CAWGLEKLFF	TGTGCCTGGGGACTCGAAAAACTGTTTTTT
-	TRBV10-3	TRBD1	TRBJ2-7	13	CAIREGQGDEQYF	TGTGCCATCAGGGAGGGACAGGGAGACGAGCAGTACTTC
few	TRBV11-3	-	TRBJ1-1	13	CASSLVAGDWAFF	TGTGCCAGCAGCTTAGTTGCAGGGGATTGGGCTTTCTTT
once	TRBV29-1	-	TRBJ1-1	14	CSVVGHREKTEAFF	TGCAGCGTTGTCGGCCACAGGGAGAAAACTGAAGCTTTCTTT
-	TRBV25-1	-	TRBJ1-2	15	CASSEFGQGIDGYTF	TGTGCCAGCAGTGAATTTGGGCAGGGAATCGATGGCTACACCTTC
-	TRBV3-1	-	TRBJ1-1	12	CASSQARTEAFF	TGTGCCAGCAGCCAAGCTAGGACTGAAGCTTTCTTT
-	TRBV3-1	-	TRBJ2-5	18	CASSQDLPLRLGTETQYF	TGTGCCAGCAGCCAAGATCTACCGCTTCGACTTGGCACAGAGACCCAGTACTTC
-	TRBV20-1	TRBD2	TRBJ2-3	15	CSARDPGGPEDTQYF	TGCAGTGCTAGAGATCCGGGGGGGCCTGAAGATACGCAGTATTTT
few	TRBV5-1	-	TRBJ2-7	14	CASSNQPSEAEQYF	TGCGCCAGCAGCAACCAACCCTCGGAGGCCGAGCAGTACTTC
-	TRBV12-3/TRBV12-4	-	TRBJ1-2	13	CASSPAGVYGYTF	TGTGCCAGCAGCCCCGCAGGGGTCTATGGCTACACCTTC
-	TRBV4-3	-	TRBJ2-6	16	CASSQDGEVGANVLTF	TGCGCCAGCAGCCAAGACGGCGAGGTTGGGGCCAACGTCCTGACTTTC
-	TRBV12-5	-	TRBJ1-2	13	CASGLDLNYGYTF	TGTGCTAGTGGTTTGGACCTTAACTATGGCTACACCTTC
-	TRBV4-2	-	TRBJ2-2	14	CASSQDRVSGELFF	TGTGCCAGCAGCCAAGATCGGGTTTCCGGGGAGCTGTTTTTT
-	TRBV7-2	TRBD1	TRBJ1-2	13	CASSSHRGNGYTF	TGTGCCAGCAGCTCCCACAGGGGGAATGGCTACACCTTC
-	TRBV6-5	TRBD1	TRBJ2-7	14	CASSHDRGPYEQYF	TGTGCCAGCAGCCACGACAGGGGGCCCTACGAGCAGTACTTC
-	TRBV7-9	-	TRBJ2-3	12	CASSLGGRTQYF	TGTGCCAGCAGCTTAGGCGGAAGAACGCAGTATTTT
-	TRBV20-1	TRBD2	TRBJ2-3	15	CSAREGAGSTDTQYF	TGCAGTGCTAGAGAAGGAGCGGGGTCAACAGATACGCAGTATTTT
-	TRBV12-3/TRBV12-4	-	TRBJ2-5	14	CASSFIGRGETQYF	TGTGCCAGCAGTTTTATTGGGCGCGGAGAGACCCAGTACTTC
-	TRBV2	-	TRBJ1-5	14	CASRGSGRHQPQHF	TGTGCCAGCAGGGGCTCAGGGAGGCATCAGCCCCAGCATTTT
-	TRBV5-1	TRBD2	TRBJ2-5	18	CASSGIGTTRLEKETQYF	TGCGCCAGCAGCGGTATCGGGACTACTCGACTAGAGAAAGAGACCCAGTACTTC
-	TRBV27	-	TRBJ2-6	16	CASSPPGASGANVLTF	TGTGCCAGCAGTCCCCCGGGGGCGTCTGGGGCCAACGTCCTGACTTTC
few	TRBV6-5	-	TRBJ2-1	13	CATRMSSYNEQFF	TGTGCCACGCGGATGAGCTCCTACAATGAGCAGTTCTTC
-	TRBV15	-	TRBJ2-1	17	CATSERASRRSYNEQFF	TGTGCCACCAGCGAGCGGGCCTCTCGTAGGTCCTACAATGAGCAGTTCTTC
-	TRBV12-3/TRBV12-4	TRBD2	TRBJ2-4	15	CASSFAPPGGGIQYF	TGTGCCAGCAGTTTTGCTCCACCGGGAGGGGGCATTCAGTACTTC
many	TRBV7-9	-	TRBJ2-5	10	CASSLETQYF	TGTGCCAGCAGCTTGGAGACCCAGTACTTC
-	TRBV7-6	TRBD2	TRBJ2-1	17	CASSPILSGRSYNEQFF	TGTGCCAGCAGCCCGATTCTTAGCGGGAGGTCCTACAATGAGCAGTTCTTC
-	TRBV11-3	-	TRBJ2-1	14	CASSSKISYNEQFF	TGTGCCAGCAGCTCGAAAATCTCCTACAATGAGCAGTTCTTC
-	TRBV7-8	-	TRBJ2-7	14	CASSSKADSYEQYF	TGTGCCAGCAGCTCAAAGGCAGACTCCTACGAGCAGTACTTC
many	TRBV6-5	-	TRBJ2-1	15	CASSYSIGLSNEQFF	TGTGCCAGCAGTTACTCAATCGGGCTCAGCAATGAGCAGTTCTTC
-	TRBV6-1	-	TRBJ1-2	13	CASSPDGPRGYTF	TGTGCCAGCAGTCCGGACGGGCCCCGGGGCTACACCTTC
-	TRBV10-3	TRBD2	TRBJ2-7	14	CAIGVRLAGDEQYF	TGTGCCATCGGGGTTCGACTAGCGGGAGACGAGCAGTACTTC
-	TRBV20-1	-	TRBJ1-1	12	CSASRPNTEAFF	TGCAGTGCTAGTCGCCCCAACACTGAAGCTTTCTTT
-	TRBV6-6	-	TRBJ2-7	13	CASSYSKGYEQYF	TGTGCCAGCAGTTACTCTAAGGGATACGAGCAGTACTTC
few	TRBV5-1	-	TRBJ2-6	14	CASRVESGANVLTF	TGCGCCAGCAGGGTCGAATCTGGGGCCAACGTCCTGACTTTC
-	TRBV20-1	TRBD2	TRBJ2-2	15	CSARDSGLGTGELFF	TGCAGTGCTAGAGATTCAGGACTAGGCACCGGGGAGCTGTTTTTT
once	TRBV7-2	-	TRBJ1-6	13	CASSLEDVVPLHF	TGTGCCAGCAGCTTAGAGGACGTTGTACCCCTCCACTTT
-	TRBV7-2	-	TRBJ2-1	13	CVSSPGIPNEQFF	TGTGTCAGCAGCCCTGGTATTCCAAATGAGCAGTTCTTC
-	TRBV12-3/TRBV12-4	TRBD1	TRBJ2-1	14	CASSLEGARDEQFF	TGTGCCAGCAGTTTAGAGGGGGCCAGGGATGAGCAGTTCTTC
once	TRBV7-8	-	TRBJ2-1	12	CASSSDINEQFF	TGTGCCAGCAGCTCCGACATCAATGAGCAGTTCTTC
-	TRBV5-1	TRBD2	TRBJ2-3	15	CASHTPGGEADTQYF	TGCGCCAGCCACACCCCGGGGGGAGAGGCAGATACGCAGTATTTT
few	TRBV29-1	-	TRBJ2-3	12	CSVDSNTDTQYF	TGCAGCGTTGACAGCAACACAGATACGCAGTATTTT
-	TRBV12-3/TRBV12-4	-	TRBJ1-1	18	CASSPQSPTAGMNTEAFF	TGTGCCAGCAGTCCCCAATCTCCGACGGCGGGCATGAACACTGAAGCTTTCTTT
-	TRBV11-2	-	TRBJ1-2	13	CASSPGVLYGYTF	TGTGCCAGCAGCCCAGGGGTTCTCTATGGCTACACCTTC
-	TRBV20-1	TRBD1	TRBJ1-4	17	CSARAGPGGVQNEKLFF	TGCAGTGCTAGAGCCGGGCCAGGGGGCGTTCAGAATGAAAAACTGTTTTTT
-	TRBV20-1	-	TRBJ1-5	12	CRARAEGQPQHF	TGCAGGGCTAGAGCGGAGGGGCAGCCCCAGCATTTT
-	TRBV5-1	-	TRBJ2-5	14	CASSRQAPGETQYF	TGCGCCAGCAGCCGGCAGGCCCCAGGGGAGACCCAGTACTTC
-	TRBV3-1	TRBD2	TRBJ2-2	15	CASSQVAAGSGELFF	TGTGCCAGCAGCCAAGTTGCAGCGGGGTCCGGGGAGCTGTTTTTT
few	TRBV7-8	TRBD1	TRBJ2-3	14	CASSQRQGANTQYF	TGTGCCAGCAGCCAGAGACAGGGGGCAAATACGCAGTATTTT
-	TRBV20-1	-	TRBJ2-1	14	CSARGLGVNNEQFF	TGCAGTGCTAGAGGTCTGGGGGTTAATAATGAGCAGTTCTTC
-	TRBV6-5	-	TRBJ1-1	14	CASSSSTGNTEAFF	TGTGCCAGCAGTTCGTCTACAGGGAACACTGAAGCTTTCTTT